These 13 T cell receptor beta chains originate from one sample sequenced in a study of T-cell reconstitution after alpha-beta-depleted transplantation in children. It was with unique molecular identifiers that the TCRbeta library was prepared. TCRdb re-called the PCR reads with MiXCR, one entry per CDR3 protein. This sample has about 870,000 distinct CDR3 sequences, with 16% found just once. Material: PBMCs, mostly from graft donor cells, obtained 360 days after TCRalphabeta/CD19-depleted stem cell transplant. The source is a male patient younger than 18 who had a stem cell transplant for acute lymphoblastic leukemia, so the T cells may come from the graft donor.

Here the CDR3 reads CASSPSTGGANIQYF. In DNA form, the CDR3 reads TGTGCCAGCAGCCCATCGACAGGGGGCGCGAACATTCAGTACTTC. This chain joins TRBV12-3 or TRBV12-4 and TRBJ2-4, with 10 bases fitting TRBD1. After removal of 6 bases from V and 7 bases from J, the junction contained 9 bases not matched to a gene. There are 15 residues in the CDR3.

This clonotype was seen a handful of times. The chain joins TRBV7-9 to TRBJ2-7; D ambiguous. V lost 2 bases, J lost 9 bases, and 14 bases lay in between. The CDR3 has 13 amino acids. Germline V gene lookup returns CDR1 SEHNR and CDR2 FQNEAQ (reference sequence). CDR3 in amino acids: CASSLHVGPAQYF. The CDR3 DNA is TGTGCCAGCAGCTTACATGTAGGGCCCGCGCAGTACTTC.

The V and J genes are TRBV7-6 and TRBJ2-1; D is uncertain. Trimming stripped 2 bases from V and 5 bases from J, with 16 bases between. Germline V gene lookup returns CDR1 SGHVS and CDR2 FNYEAQ. The CDR3 runs to 16 residues. CDR3 nucleotides: TGTGCCAGCAGCTTATATCCACCAACGGTGAACAATGAGCAGTTCTTC. Its protein product is CASSLYPPTVNNEQFF.

The J gene is TRBJ2-1, the V gene TRBV29-1; the D gene is possibly TRBD1 (6 bases). The CDR3 consists of 12 residues. V lost 7 bases and J 6 bases, leaving 13 bases between the germline ends. Germline CDR1 SQVTM, CDR2 ANQGSEA. The CDR3 region is CSAAETGNEQFF. CDR3 bases: TGCAGCGCGGCGGAGACAGGCAATGAGCAGTTCTTC.

This sequence joins TRBV7-3 and TRBJ2-6; D gene unclear. The CDR3 covers 18 residues. Germline V CDR1 and CDR2: SGHTA, FQGTGA. V was cut by 7 bases and J by 0 bases, with 19 bases left in between. CDR3 sequence: CASMPGPPGLSGANVLTF. The CDR3 nucleotides read TGTGCCAGCATGCCGGGTCCTCCTGGGCTCTCTGGGGCCAACGTCCTGACTTTC.

In this sample, this clonotype turned up a few times. The chain couples TRBV6-2 or TRBV6-3 to TRBJ2-3; TRBD2 might be the D (6 bases). The CDR3 has 14 amino acids. CDR1 is MNHEY and CDR2 is SVGEGT in the germline V gene. Trimming cost V 6 bases and J 3 bases, with 13 bases left between them. This CDR3 reads CASRTLLATDTQYF. The CDR3 DNA reads as TGTGCCAGCAGAACCTTACTAGCTACAGATACGCAGTATTTT.

The CDR3 DNA is TGTGCCAGCAGCCCGCGCGGGAGGACAGAGACCCAGTACTTC. This translates into CASSPRGRTETQYF. The chain employs TRBV7-3 and TRBJ2-5, with TRBD2 identical over 8 bases. CDR3 length: 14 amino acids. V lost 5 bases to trimming and J lost 4 bases; unmatched junction nucleotides: 6. From germline, CDR1 is SGHTA and CDR2 FQGTGA.

This clonotype was detected a few times. CDR3 in DNA: TGTGCCACCAGTGATTTGCTAGAGCTCCAGTACTTC. Amino acids: CATSDLLELQYF. The chain carries TRBV24-1 and TRBJ2-5; D is uncertain. Trimming shortened V by 0 bases and J by 10 bases, and 8 bases separated the two germline ends. The CDR3 is made up of 12 amino acids. Germline values: CDR1 KGHDR, CDR2 SFDVKD.

The genes are TRBV15 and TRBJ2-1; no definite D call. V lost 5 bases, J lost 3 bases, and 14 bases lay in between. Germline values: CDR1 LNHNV, CDR2 YYDKDF (reference sequence). This CDR3 is 15 amino acids long. The CDR3 DNA sequence: TGTGCCACCAGCCACGATGCGGCAAACTACAATGAGCAGTTCTTC. Residues: CATSHDAANYNEQFF.

The V gene is TRBV12-3 or TRBV12-4, the J gene TRBJ2-7; perhaps TRBD2 as D (6 bases). The CDR3 extends over 13 amino acids. The V gene lost 5 bases and the J gene lost 2 bases, with 10 bases spanning the gap. The CDR3 DNA sequence: TGTGCCAGCAGTAGGCGACTAGCCTACGAGCAGTACTTC. The encoded protein is CASSRRLAYEQYF.

In its sample, this clonotype was seen a few times. CDR3 DNA: TGTGCCAGCAGCTTGGGCGGGGTTTGGTTCTTC. It codes for CASSLGGVWFF. The V gene is TRBV5-6, the J gene TRBJ2-1; D is possibly TRBD2 (6 bases). V lost 0 bases and J lost 15, with 10 bases in between. Germline CDR1 is SGHDT and CDR2 is YYEEEE. This CDR3 has 11 amino acids.

Only a few counts were recorded for this clonotype. This rearrangement joins TRBV15 to TRBJ2-7, with D perhaps matching TRBD1 (6 bases). Germline-derived CDR1 and CDR2 are LNHNV and YYDKDF (reference sequence). Trimming took off 4 bases at V and 5 bases at J, with 21 bases between the two ends. This CDR3 is 16 amino acids long. This chain's CDR3 is CATSTTTGPPWDEQYF. In DNA, the CDR3 is TGTGCCACCAGCACAACCACAGGGCCCCCTTGGGACGAGCAGTACTTC.

This chain connects TRBV9 to TRBJ2-7; D remains ambiguous. In germline, CDR1 is SGDLS, CDR2 YYNGEE. This CDR3 is 12 amino acids long. Trimming pared 0 bases from V and 7 bases from J, leaving 8 bases between. The CDR3: CASSVVGKEQYF. The CDR3, as DNA: TGTGCCAGCAGCGTAGTAGGAAAGGAGCAGTACTTC.